This T cell receptor beta chain was identified during a study of cytomegalovirus exposure and HLA in healthy donors. It was with 60 Vbeta and 13 Jbeta primers that the PCR ran. Produced via immunoSEQ multiplex PCR; TCRdb's table is partial and in-frame only. The data contain more than 110,000 clones, 65% to 85% of them singletons. The ends lost 4 bases at V and 0 bases at J; junction bases unmatched: 9. Germline CDR1 is SGHRS and CDR2 is YFSETQ. The CDR3 sequence is 18 residues long. Material: PBMCs. The TCR was taken from a man younger than 40 in good health and CMV-seronegative. V is TRBV5-1 and J is TRBJ2-1; 11 bases are a match to TRBD2. In DNA form, the CDR3 reads TGCGCCAGCAGCCCGGGACTAGCGGCCTCGAGCTCCTACAATGAGCAGTTCTTC. Amino acid sequence: CASSPGLAASSSYNEQFF.